This is a list of T cell receptor beta chains from one sample in a study of blood T cell repertoires in COVID-19. The method was immunoSEQ multiplex PCR; TCRdb's version includes in-frame clones alone and lacks a portion of them. Of about 190,000 clones detected, 85% to 90% appear once; the ten largest clones hold approximately 0.64%. The sequenced sample consisted of peripheral blood. The receptor set was obtained from a man aged 45-60 years with acute or convalescent COVID-19. The CDR3 runs from the conserved cysteine through the conserved F or W. Each record gives: V gene, D gene, clone size, J gene, CDR3 protein, CDR3 DNA. A D gene is named only where the DNA matches it firmly. Size tells how often a clone was seen (once, few, many) or the class of an expanded clone, and some rows leave it out.

>TRBV7-9|TRBD1|NA|TRBJ1-1
CASRGQGNTEAFF
TGTGCCAGCAGAGGACAGGGCAACACTGAAGCTTTCTTT
>TRBV2|TRBD1|NA|TRBJ1-2
CASMARTGDYGYTF
TGTGCCAGCATGGCCAGGACAGGGGACTATGGCTACACCTTC
>TRBV6-2/TRBV6-3|TRBD2|NA|TRBJ2-6
CASSYGASGVNSGANVLTF
TGTGCCAGCAGTTATGGGGCTAGCGGGGTTAACTCTGGGGCCAACGTCCTGACTTTC
>TRBV27|NA|NA|TRBJ1-1
CASSLVGAGPNTEAFF
TGTGCCAGCAGTTTGGTTGGCGCAGGGCCGAACACTGAAGCTTTCTTT
>TRBV19|TRBD2|NA|TRBJ2-3
CASSIGASSSGVTDTQYF
TGTGCCAGTAGTATCGGTGCGTCTTCCAGCGGGGTCACAGATACGCAGTATTTT
>TRBV5-1|NA|NA|TRBJ2-3
CASSLVTELISTDTQYF
TGCGCCAGCAGCTTGGTAACAGAACTCATTAGCACAGATACGCAGTATTTT
>TRBV2|NA|NA|TRBJ2-1
CASSELGVYNEQFF
TGTGCCAGCAGTGAGCTCGGGGTGTACAATGAGCAGTTCTTC
>TRBV13|TRBD1|NA|TRBJ1-4
CASSLGAGTVNEKLFF
TGTGCCAGCAGCTTGGGGGCCGGGACAGTCAATGAAAAACTGTTTTTT
>TRBV7-2|NA|NA|TRBJ2-5
CASSLVNAETQYF
TGTGCCAGCAGCTTAGTGAACGCGGAGACCCAGTACTTC
>TRBV20-1|TRBD1|NA|TRBJ1-1
CSASTGGASIEAFF
TGCAGTGCTAGTACAGGGGGCGCGTCGATTGAAGCTTTCTTT
>TRBV7-2|TRBD1|NA|TRBJ2-7
CASSSGSGTGAGEQYF
TGTGCCAGCAGCTCGGGCTCGGGGACAGGGGCGGGGGAGCAGTACTTC
>TRBV13|NA|NA|TRBJ1-1
CASSQSDRSRGARNTEAFF
TGTGCCAGCAGCCAAAGCGATCGTTCCAGGGGCGCGAGGAACACTGAAGCTTTCTTT
>TRBV9|NA|NA|TRBJ2-2
CASSPQGGAANTGELFF
TGTGCCAGCAGCCCCCAGGGCGGCGCTGCGAACACCGGGGAGCTGTTTTTT
>TRBV5-1|TRBD2|NA|TRBJ2-1
CASSLARLAERRFF
TGCGCCAGCAGCTTGGCGAGACTAGCGGAGCGGCGTTTCTTC
>TRBV18|TRBD1|NA|TRBJ2-2
CASSPRVQGAPGLQARWELFF
TGTGCCAGCTCACCAAGAGTGCAGGGGGCACCGGGACTCCAAGCGCGGTGGGAGCTGTTTTTT
>TRBV29-1|TRBD2|NA|TRBJ2-3
CSGKGGLASTDTQYF
TGCAGCGGGAAGGGGGGACTAGCTAGCACAGATACGCAGTATTTT
>TRBV10-3|TRBD2|NA|TRBJ2-3
CAIASPGGADTQYF
TGTGCCATCGCAAGCCCGGGGGGGGCCGATACGCAGTATTTT
>TRBV15|NA|few|TRBJ1-5
CATSREGTRNQPQHF
TGTGCCACCAGCAGAGAAGGGACAAGGAATCAGCCCCAGCATTTT
>TRBV30|TRBD1|NA|TRBJ1-4
CAWNRDSQNEKLFF
TGTGCCTGGAATAGGGACAGTCAAAATGAAAAACTGTTTTTT
>TRBV4-3|NA|NA|TRBJ2-4
CASSQGGTAKNIQYF
TGCGCCAGCAGCCAAGGCGGGACCGCCAAAAACATTCAGTACTTC
>TRBV7-9|NA|NA|TRBJ2-2
CASSFWSTGELFF
TGTGCCAGCAGCTTTTGGAGCACCGGGGAGCTGTTTTTT
>TRBV5-1|TRBD1|NA|TRBJ1-1
CASSWGTGGTEAFF
TGCGCCAGCAGCTGGGGGACAGGGGGCACTGAAGCTTTCTTT
>TRBV19|NA|NA|TRBJ1-5
CASNPTGGNQPQHF
TGTGCCAGTAACCCCACGGGGGGCAATCAGCCCCAGCATTTT
>TRBV18|NA|NA|TRBJ1-1
CASSPRREATEAFF
TGTGCCAGCTCACCAAGGAGAGAGGCCACTGAAGCTTTCTTT
>TRBV19|NA|NA|TRBJ1-3
CASSPDLYRNTIYF
TGTGCCAGTAGCCCGGACTTGTATCGAAACACCATATATTTT
>TRBV7-8|TRBD2|NA|TRBJ2-3
CASSRGAGVDTQYF
TGTGCCAGCAGCCGAGGAGCGGGAGTAGATACGCAGTATTTT
>TRBV20-1|NA|few|TRBJ2-1
CSARDGRGQFF
TGCAGTGCTAGAGATGGTAGAGGGCAGTTCTTC
>TRBV24-1|TRBD2|NA|TRBJ2-2
CATSESSGRDTGELFF
TGTGCCACCAGTGAGTCTAGCGGGAGGGACACCGGGGAGCTGTTTTTT
>TRBV11-2|NA|NA|TRBJ2-2
CASSASENTGELFF
TGTGCCAGCAGCGCTAGCGAGAACACCGGGGAGCTGTTTTTT
>TRBV29-1|NA|NA|TRBJ2-5
CSVRQTQETQYF
TGCAGCGTTCGACAGACACAAGAGACCCAGTACTTC
>TRBV9|NA|NA|TRBJ2-7
CASGGGDYSYEQYF
TGTGCCAGTGGCGGGGGCGATTACTCCTACGAGCAGTACTTC
>TRBV2|NA|NA|TRBJ1-2
CAGYLDSANYGYTF
TGTGCCGGCTATTTGGACAGCGCTAACTATGGCTACACCTTC
>TRBV29-1|TRBD2|NA|TRBJ2-7
CSVAGGAQSSYEQYF
TGCAGCGTTGCCGGGGGGGCGCAGAGCTCCTACGAGCAGTACTTC
>TRBV6-5|TRBD1|NA|TRBJ2-7
CASRRGPRGHEQYF
TGTGCCAGCAGGCGCGGGCCCAGGGGGCACGAGCAGTACTTC
>TRBV7-8|NA|NA|TRBJ1-6
CASSLTAGSSSYNSPLHF
TGTGCCAGCAGCTTAACGGCAGGATCAAGCTCCTATAATTCACCCCTCCACTTT
>TRBV11-1|NA|NA|TRBJ2-5
CASSHLGETQYF
TGTGCCAGCAGCCACCTCGGGGAGACCCAGTACTTC
>TRBV6-1|NA|NA|TRBJ2-6
CASSAVRVSSGANVLTF
TGTGCCAGCAGTGCGGTCAGGGTTTCCTCTGGGGCCAACGTCCTGACTTTC
>TRBV10-3|NA|NA|TRBJ2-5
CAISESIGVQETQYF
TGTGCCATCAGTGAGTCGATCGGGGTACAAGAGACCCAGTACTTC
>TRBV6-5|NA|NA|TRBJ2-5
CASSTLASRETQYF
TGTGCCAGCAGCACCCTAGCATCAAGAGAGACCCAGTACTTC
>TRBV28|NA|NA|TRBJ1-4
CASSLRRPIEKLFF
TGTGCCAGCAGTTTAAGGCGGCCGATTGAAAAACTGTTTTTT
>TRBV2|NA|once|TRBJ2-2
CASSGVRIANTGELFF
TGTGCCAGCAGTGGTGTCAGGATAGCGAACACCGGGGAGCTGTTTTTT
>TRBV30|NA|NA|TRBJ2-2
CASSDLNTGELFF
TGTGCCTCCAGCGACCTGAACACCGGGGAGCTGTTTTTT
>TRBV5-4|NA|NA|TRBJ1-2
CASSGWREGVASSTF
TGTGCCAGCAGCGGGTGGCGGGAGGGGGTTGCGAGCTCCACCTTC
>TRBV7-9|TRBD2|NA|TRBJ2-2
CASSLARSSGKNTGELFF
TGTGCCAGCAGCTTAGCGAGGTCTAGCGGGAAAAACACCGGGGAGCTGTTTTTT
>TRBV7-2|TRBD1|NA|TRBJ1-1
CASSTGQGLTEAFF
TGTGCCAGCAGCACGGGACAGGGTCTAACTGAAGCTTTCTTT
>TRBV7-2|NA|NA|TRBJ1-5
CASSAGQPGSNQPQHF
TGTGCCAGCAGCGCAGGACAACCTGGAAGCAATCAGCCCCAGCATTTT
>TRBV27|NA|once|TRBJ2-5
CASSRPGVAETQYF
TGTGCCAGCAGCCGCCCGGGGGTGGCAGAGACCCAGTACTTC
>TRBV7-2|TRBD1|NA|TRBJ2-1
CASSALVGTGGDEQFF
TGTGCCAGCAGCGCGCTAGTAGGGACAGGGGGCGATGAGCAGTTCTTC